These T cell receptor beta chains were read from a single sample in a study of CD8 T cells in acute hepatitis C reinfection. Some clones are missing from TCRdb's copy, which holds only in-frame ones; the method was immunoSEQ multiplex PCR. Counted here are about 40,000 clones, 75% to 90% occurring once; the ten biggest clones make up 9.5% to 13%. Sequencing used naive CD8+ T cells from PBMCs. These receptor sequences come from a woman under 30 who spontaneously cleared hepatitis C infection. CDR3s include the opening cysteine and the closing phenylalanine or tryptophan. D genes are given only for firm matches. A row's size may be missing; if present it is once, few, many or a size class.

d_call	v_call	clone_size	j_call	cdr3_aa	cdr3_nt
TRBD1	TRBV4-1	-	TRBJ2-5	CASSQGWTGQETQYF	TGCGCCAGCAGCCAAGGTTGGACAGGTCAAGAGACCCAGTACTTC
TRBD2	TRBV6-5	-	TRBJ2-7	CASGLGDYEQYF	TGTGCCAGCGGACTAGGTGACTACGAGCAGTACTTC
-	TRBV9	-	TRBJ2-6	CASSPGSSGANVLTF	TGTGCCAGCAGCCCCGGGTCATCTGGGGCCAACGTCCTGACTTTC
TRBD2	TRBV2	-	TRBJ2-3	CASRTPGTSGSGSTDTQYF	TGTGCCAGCAGAACGCCCGGGACTAGCGGGAGTGGGAGCACAGATACGCAGTATTTT
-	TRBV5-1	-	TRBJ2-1	CASSIRDIYNEQFF	TGCGCCAGCAGCATCCGGGACATATACAATGAGCAGTTCTTC
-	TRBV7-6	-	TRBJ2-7	CASSLGSTEYEQYF	TGTGCCAGCAGCTTAGGATCAACAGAATACGAGCAGTACTTC
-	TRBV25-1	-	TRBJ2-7	CASSERGRYEQYF	TGTGCCAGCAGTGAGCGCGGACGCTACGAGCAGTACTTC
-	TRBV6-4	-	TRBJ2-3	CASSDPTDRGRQYF	TGTGCCAGCAGTGACCCAACGGACCGCGGTAGGCAGTATTTT
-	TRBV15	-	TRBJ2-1	CATSRDLGAYNEQFF	TGTGCCACCAGCAGAGATCTGGGGGCTTACAATGAGCAGTTCTTC
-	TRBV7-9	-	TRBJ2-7	CASSPKSGTASYEQYF	TGTGCCAGCAGCCCAAAATCCGGGACGGCATCCTACGAGCAGTACTTC
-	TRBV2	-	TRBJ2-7	CARGNEASYEQYF	TGTGCCAGGGGGAACGAGGCCTCCTACGAGCAGTACTTC
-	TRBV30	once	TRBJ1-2	CAWRDRSVLHGYTF	TGTGCCTGGAGAGACCGGTCGGTTTTACATGGCTACACCTTC
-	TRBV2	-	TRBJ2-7	CASSVSGYYEQYF	TGTGCCAGCAGTGTATCGGGATACTACGAGCAGTACTTC
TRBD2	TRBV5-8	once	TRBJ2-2	CASSLVTTSGKSGELFF	TGTGCCAGCAGCTTGGTTACAACTAGCGGGAAGTCCGGGGAGCTGTTTTTT
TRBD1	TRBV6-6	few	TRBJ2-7	CASRQGQGLYYEQYF	TGTGCCAGCAGACAAGGACAGGGGCTCTACTACGAGCAGTACTTC
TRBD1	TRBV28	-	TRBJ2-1	CASSHPNIGTGSYNEQFF	TGTGCCAGCAGCCACCCCAACATAGGGACAGGATCCTACAATGAGCAGTTCTTC
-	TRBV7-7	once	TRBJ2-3	CASSFRGRSTDTQYF	TGTGCCAGCAGCTTTCGGGGGCGCTCCACAGATACGCAGTATTTT
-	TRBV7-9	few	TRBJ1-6	CASSLGVGGSALHF	TGTGCCAGCAGCTTAGGCGTCGGCGGGTCGGCCCTCCACTTT
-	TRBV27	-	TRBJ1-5	CASSPRADQPQHF	TGTGCCAGCAGTCCCCGGGCGGATCAGCCCCAGCATTTT
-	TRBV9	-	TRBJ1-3	CASRGTETGNTIYF	TGTGCCAGCCGGGGGACCGAGACTGGAAACACCATATATTTT
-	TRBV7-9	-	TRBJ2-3	CASQEVSTDTQYF	TGTGCCAGCCAGGAAGTTAGCACAGATACGCAGTATTTT
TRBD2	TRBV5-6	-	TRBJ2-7	CASSPQRELDEQYF	TGTGCCAGCAGCCCACAGCGGGAGTTGGACGAGCAGTACTTC
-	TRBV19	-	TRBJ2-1	CASSNLRQIDNEQFF	TGTGCCAGTAGTAATCTTCGGCAGATAGACAATGAGCAGTTCTTC
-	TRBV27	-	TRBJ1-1	CASSLSRGSTEAFF	TGTGCCAGCAGTTTATCGCGGGGTAGCACTGAAGCTTTCTTT
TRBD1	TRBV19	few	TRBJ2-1	CASVDRDRYNEQFF	TGTGCCAGTGTAGACAGGGATCGATACAATGAGCAGTTCTTC
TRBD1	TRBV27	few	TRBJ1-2	CASSPGTGVYGYTF	TGTGCCAGCAGTCCCGGGACAGGGGTCTATGGCTACACCTTC
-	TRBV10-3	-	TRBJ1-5	CAISESQGRVKPQHF	TGTGCCATCAGTGAGTCGCAAGGCAGAGTTAAGCCCCAGCATTTT
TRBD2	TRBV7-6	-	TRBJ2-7	CASSFSAGGPYEQYF	TGTGCCAGCAGCTTTTCTGCGGGAGGACCTTACGAGCAGTACTTC
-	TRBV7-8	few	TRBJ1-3	CASSLAGNTIYF	TGTGCCAGCAGCTTAGCTGGAAACACCATATATTTT
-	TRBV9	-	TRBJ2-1	CASSVGQGSNNEQFF	TGTGCCAGCAGCGTAGGCCAGGGTAGCAACAATGAGCAGTTCTTC
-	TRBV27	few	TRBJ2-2	CASNPRGATYTGELFF	TGTGCCAGCAACCCACGGGGGGCAACTTACACCGGGGAGCTGTTTTTT
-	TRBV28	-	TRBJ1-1	CASSLGGTDLNTEAFF	TGTGCCAGCAGCCTCGGGGGGACGGACCTAAACACTGAAGCTTTCTTT
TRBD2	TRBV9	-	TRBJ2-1	CASSVGVTSGDEQFF	TGTGCCAGCAGCGTAGGGGTAACTAGCGGCGATGAGCAGTTCTTC
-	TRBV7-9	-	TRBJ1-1	CASSSTDSMNTEAFF	TGTGCCAGCAGCTCCACGGACAGCATGAACACTGAAGCTTTCTTT
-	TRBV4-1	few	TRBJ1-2	CASSQDWGQDSYGYTF	TGCGCCAGCAGCCAAGACTGGGGGCAGGACAGCTATGGCTACACCTTC
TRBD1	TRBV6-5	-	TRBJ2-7	CASTYSGTGSYEQYF	TGTGCCAGCACGTATTCCGGGACAGGTTCCTACGAGCAGTACTTC
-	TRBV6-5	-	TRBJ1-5	CASSSGSQPQHF	TGTGCCAGCAGTTCAGGGTCCCAGCCCCAGCATTTT
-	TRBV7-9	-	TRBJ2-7	CATSLGAMVGYEQYF	TGTGCCACAAGCTTAGGTGCCATGGTGGGGTACGAGCAGTACTTC
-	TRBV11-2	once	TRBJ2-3	CASSSTEVSTDTQYF	TGTGCCAGCAGCTCGACAGAAGTTAGCACAGATACGCAGTATTTT
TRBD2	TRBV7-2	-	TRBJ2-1	CASSRTSGSYNEQFF	TGTGCCAGCAGCAGGACTAGCGGATCCTACAATGAGCAGTTCTTC
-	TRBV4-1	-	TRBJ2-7	CASSPNRAPSYEQYF	TGCGCCAGCAGCCCAAACAGGGCCCCCTCCTACGAGCAGTACTTC
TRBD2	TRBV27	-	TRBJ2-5	CASSPPPGLAEEYQETQYF	TGTGCCAGCAGTCCACCACCGGGACTAGCGGAGGAATACCAAGAGACCCAGTACTTC
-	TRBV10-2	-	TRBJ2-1	CASGPLNEQFF	TGCGCCAGCGGACCTTTGAATGAGCAGTTCTTC
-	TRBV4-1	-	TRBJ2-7	CASSPLGRGVVEQYF	TGCGCCAGCAGCCCACTAGGCAGGGGGGTAGTCGAGCAGTACTTC
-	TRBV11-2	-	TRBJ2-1	CASNEDHPGGNEQFF	TGTGCCAGCAACGAGGACCACCCCGGGGGCAATGAGCAGTTCTTC
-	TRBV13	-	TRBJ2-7	CASSPRGSTIYEQYF	TGTGCCAGCAGCCCAAGGGGGAGTACGATCTACGAGCAGTACTTC
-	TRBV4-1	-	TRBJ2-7	CASSQAEADMGVDGQYF	TGCGCCAGCAGCCAAGCAGAAGCTGACATGGGGGTAGATGGGCAGTACTTC
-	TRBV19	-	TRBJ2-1	CASSTLAGVEEQFF	TGTGCCAGTAGTACTCTAGCCGGAGTTGAGGAGCAGTTCTTC
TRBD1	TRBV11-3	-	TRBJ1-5	CASTIGQDLSNQPQHF	TGTGCCAGCACCATAGGACAGGACCTTAGCAATCAGCCCCAGCATTTT
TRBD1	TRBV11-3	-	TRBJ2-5	CASSPGTGATQYF	TGTGCCAGCAGCCCGGGGACAGGGGCGACCCAGTACTTC
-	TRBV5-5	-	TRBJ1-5	CASSRGDQPQHF	TGTGCCAGCAGCCGTGGAGATCAGCCCCAGCATTTT
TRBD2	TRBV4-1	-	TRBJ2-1	CASSLPTSGAYNEQFF	TGCGCCAGCAGCCTCCCGACTAGCGGGGCCTACAATGAGCAGTTCTTC
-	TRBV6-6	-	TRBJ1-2	CAIQTGSYGYTF	TGTGCCATCCAGACAGGCTCTTATGGCTACACCTTC
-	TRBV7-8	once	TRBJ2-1	CASSFGALYNEQFF	TGTGCCAGCAGCTTCGGGGCCCTCTACAATGAGCAGTTCTTC
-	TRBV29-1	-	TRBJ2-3	CSVDPHGAGLTDTQYF	TGCAGCGTTGACCCACATGGTGCCGGGCTTACAGATACGCAGTATTTT
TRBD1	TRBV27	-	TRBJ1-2	CASSSPGQGVNGYTF	TGTGCCAGCAGTTCACCCGGACAGGGGGTAAATGGCTACACCTTC
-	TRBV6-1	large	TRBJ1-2	CASSDPPSTGDGYTF	TGTGCCAGCAGTGACCCCCCATCTACCGGGGATGGCTACACCTTC
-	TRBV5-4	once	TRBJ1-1	CASSSTGGATEAFF	TGTGCCAGCAGCTCGACGGGGGGAGCGACTGAAGCTTTCTTT
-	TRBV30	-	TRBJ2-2	CAWSVNSAGELFF	TGTGCCTGGAGTGTTAACTCGGCCGGGGAGCTGTTTTTT